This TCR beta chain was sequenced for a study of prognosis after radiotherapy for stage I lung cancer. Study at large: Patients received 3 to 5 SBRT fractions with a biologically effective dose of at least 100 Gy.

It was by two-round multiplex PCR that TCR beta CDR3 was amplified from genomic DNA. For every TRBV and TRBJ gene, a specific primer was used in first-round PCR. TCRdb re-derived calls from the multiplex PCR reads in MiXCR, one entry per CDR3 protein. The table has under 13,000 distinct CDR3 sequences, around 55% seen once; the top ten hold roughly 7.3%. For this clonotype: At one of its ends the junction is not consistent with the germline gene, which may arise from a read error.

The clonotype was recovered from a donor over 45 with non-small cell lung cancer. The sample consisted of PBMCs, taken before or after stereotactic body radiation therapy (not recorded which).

CDR3 amino acids: CARTRAYDQYF. The CDR3 DNA is TGTGCCAGAACTCGGGCCTACGATCAGTACTTC. The V call is TRBV2, the J call TRBJ2-7; D call uncertain. Per germline, CDR1 SNHLY and CDR2 FYNNEI. This CDR3 has 11 amino acids.